These 26 T cell receptor beta chains were sequenced from one sample in a study of cytomegalovirus exposure and HLA in healthy donors. The PCR had 60 Vbeta and 13 Jbeta primers. Generated by immunoSEQ multiplex PCR, the TCRdb table keeps only in-frame clones and is missing some. Of over 110,000 clones listed, about four fifths are singletons. Sequenced sample: PBMCs. These receptors were obtained from a male donor in good health and CMV-seronegative.

This clone has just one count. CDR3 amino acids: CASSEEGGPHEQFF. The CDR3 nucleotides read TGTGCCAGCAGCGAGGAGGGAGGTCCCCATGAGCAGTTCTTC. The J gene is TRBJ2-1, the V gene TRBV9; D may be TRBD2 (6 bases). The V gene's germline CDR1 is SGDLS and CDR2 YYNGEE. The CDR3 covers 14 residues. Trimming removed 3 bases at V and 8 bases at J, with 15 bases between.

The chain joins TRBV9 to TRBJ1-1; D is uncertain. The germline gives CDR1 SGDLS, CDR2 YYNGEE. Trimming removed 6 bases at V and 9 bases at J, with 15 bases between. The CDR3 extends over 12 amino acids. CDR3 sequence reads: CASNQLGEQAFF. The CDR3 bases are TGTGCCAGCAACCAACTCGGGGAGCAAGCTTTCTTT.

The chain employs TRBV6-1 and TRBJ1-4; 8 nucleotides agree with TRBD1. The junction had 10 bases not matched to a gene; V was cut back by 8 bases and J by 8 bases. The CDR3 extends over 14 amino acids. The germline V gene encodes CDR1 MNHNS and CDR2 SASEGT. The CDR3 region is CASLNRGREEKLFF. CDR3 sequence (DNA): TGTGCCAGCTTAAACAGGGGGAGGGAAGAAAAACTGTTTTTT.

The chain uses TRBV30 and TRBJ1-1; TRBD1 is a possible D gene (6 bases). This CDR3 has 11 amino acids. The germline CDR1 and CDR2 sequences are GTSNPN and SVGIG (reference sequence). V was cut by 5 bases and J by 5 bases, with 9 bases left in between. CDR3 nucleotides: TGTGCCTGGGGGGGCGGGACTGAAGCTTTCTTT. Its protein product is CAWGGGTEAFF.

The V call is TRBV5-4, the J call TRBJ1-1, with 9 bases lining up with TRBD1. Germline assignment: CDR1 SGHNT and CDR2 YYREEE (reference sequence). Losses at the gene ends were 3 bases for V and 1 base for J; bases not matched to a gene: 7. The CDR3 is made up of 16 amino acids. CDR3 region: CASSSNLGQGNTEAFF. The CDR3 bases are TGTGCCAGCAGCTCAAACCTGGGACAGGGGAACACTGAAGCTTTCTTT.

The J gene is TRBJ2-1, the V gene TRBV7-9, with 9 bases fitting TRBD2. The V and J ends lost 5 bases and 7 bases, in that order; junction bases with no gene match: 9. CDR1 and CDR2 from the germline V gene are SEHNR and FQNEAQ (reference sequence). The CDR3 runs to 15 residues. CDR3: CASSRVVAGVNEQFF. In DNA, the CDR3 is TGTGCCAGCAGCCGGGTAGTAGCGGGAGTTAATGAGCAGTTCTTC. Full variable domain (remainder filled in from reference TRBV7-9 and TRBJ2-1): DTGVSQNPRHKITKRGQNVTFRCDPISEHNRLYWYRQTLGQGPEFLTYFQNEAQLEKSRLLSDRFSAERPKGSFSTLEIQRTEQGDSAMYLCASSRVVAGVNEQFFGPGTRLTVL.

The chain recombines TRBV28 with TRBJ2-1, with 9 bases lining up with TRBD1. The CDR3 spans 14 residues. V lost 8 bases and J lost 2; bases outside the gene matches: 4. Germline CDR1 MDHEN, CDR2 SYDVKM. CDR3 in amino acids: CASQGQGAYNEQFF. CDR3 DNA: TGTGCCAGCCAGGGACAGGGTGCCTACAATGAGCAGTTCTTC. Complete variable domain (other parts from reference TRBV28 and TRBJ2-1): DVKVTQSSRYLVKRTGEKVFLECVQDMDHENMFWYRQDPGLGLRLIYFSYDVKMKEKGDIPEGYSVSREKKERFSLILESASTNQTSMYLCASQGQGAYNEQFFGPGTRLTVL.

The rearrangement joins TRBV27 to TRBJ2-7; tentative D call: TRBD2 (5 bases). The CDR3 is made up of 13 amino acids. V lost 10 bases and J lost 1, with 14 bases in between. Germline values: CDR1 MNHEY, CDR2 SMNVEV (reference sequence). The DNA of the CDR3 is TGTGCCACTACTGATACTAGTTCCTACGAGCAGTACTTC. It specifies CATTDTSSYEQYF.

The CDR3 DNA sequence: TGTGCCTGGTCCGTCATCAGAGAGCAGTTCTTC. This translates into CAWSVIREQFF. The rearrangement joins TRBV30 to TRBJ2-1; D is undetermined. With 5 bases removed from V and 10 bases from J, the gap between germline ends came to 12 bases. CDR1 is GTSNPN and CDR2 is SVGIG in the germline V gene (reference sequence). CDR3 length: 11 amino acids.

This chain connects TRBV30 to TRBJ2-5, with 10 bases identical to TRBD2. With 8 bases clipped from V and 5 bases from J, the junction kept 14 bases outside the gene matches. From germline, CDR1 is GTSNPN and CDR2 SVGIG (reference sequence). The CDR3 is 15 amino acids. The chain's CDR3 is CAGLPGLAGVETQYF. DNA of the CDR3: TGTGCCGGGTTACCTGGGCTAGCGGGAGTTGAGACCCAGTACTTC.

The chain couples TRBV6-5 to TRBJ1-4, with D uncertain. Trimming took 5 bases from V and 6 from J, leaving 13 bases between them. This CDR3 is built from 14 residues. Germline CDR1 reads MNHEY; CDR2 reads SVGAGI. The CDR3 spells CASSRTAMDEKLFF. The CDR3 DNA sequence: TGTGCCAGCAGTCGGACTGCCATGGATGAAAAACTGTTTTTT.

The V gene is TRBV4-1, the J gene TRBJ2-2; D unresolved. Deletions cut 4 bases from V and 3 bases from J, with 9 bases between. Germline V gene data show CDR1 as MGHRA and CDR2 as YSYEKL. The CDR3 runs to 14 residues. CDR3 nucleotide sequence: TGCGCCAGCAGCCCCCCTCGGGACACCGGGGAGCTGTTTTTT. This encodes CASSPPRDTGELFF.

This clone is a singleton in its sample. The genes are TRBV4-3 and TRBJ1-3; D gene unclear. Between the trimmed V and J ends, which lost 0 bases and 0 bases, there was a span of 3 bases. Germline CDR1 is LGHNA and CDR2 is YSLEER. This CDR3 contains 14 residues. DNA for the CDR3: TGCGCCAGCAGCCAAGATAACTCTGGAAACACCATATATTTT. It yields the protein CASSQDNSGNTIYF.

The chain carries TRBV30 and TRBJ2-5; D possibly corresponds to TRBD2 (6 bases). The CDR3 sequence is 14 residues long. Trimming took 4 bases from V and 5 from J, leaving 17 bases between them. Germline values: CDR1 GTSNPN, CDR2 SVGIG (reference sequence). The CDR3, as DNA: TGTGCCTGGACTGGCCTCACCCGGGGGGAGACCCAGTACTTC. The encoded protein is CAWTGLTRGETQYF.

This clone was detected only a few times. This rearrangement joins TRBV19 to TRBJ2-5; no clear D gene. Trimming shortened V by 5 bases and J by 0 bases, and 7 bases separated the two germline ends. Germline V gives CDR1 LNHDA, CDR2 SQIVND (reference sequence). This CDR3 contains 13 residues. The CDR3 nucleotides read TGTGCCAGTAGTCCTACTAACCAAGAGACCCAGTACTTC. Translating gives CASSPTNQETQYF. The whole variable domain, filled in from reference TRBV19 and TRBJ2-5, reads DGGITQSPKYLFRKEGQNVTLSCEQNLNHDAMYWYRQDPGQGLRLIYYSQIVNDFQKGDIAEGYSVSREKKESFPLTVTSAQKNPTAFYLCASSPTNQETQYFGPGTRLLVL.

The chain is built from TRBV19 and TRBJ2-5, with TRBD2 identical over 8 bases. Trimming took 6 bases from V and 3 from J; bases not matched to a gene: 6. The CDR3 extends over 14 amino acids. Per germline, CDR1 LNHDA and CDR2 SQIVND (reference sequence). This CDR3 reads CASSNQAGEETQYF. The CDR3 region has the DNA TGTGCCAGTAGCAACCAAGCGGGGGAAGAGACCCAGTACTTC.

V and J are TRBV19 and TRBJ1-1; D is perhaps TRBD1 (5 bases). Germline-derived CDR1 and CDR2 are LNHDA and SQIVND (reference sequence). The V end was cut by 1 base, the J end by 4 bases, with 10 bases between. The CDR3 spans 14 residues. In nucleotides, the CDR3 is TGTGCCAGTAGTATAGGGGAGGGGAGCACTGAAGCTTTCTTT. It specifies CASSIGEGSTEAFF.

The V and J genes are TRBV28 and TRBJ2-3; TRBD2 agrees at 11 bases. This CDR3 comprises 19 residues. Germline CDR1 is MDHEN and CDR2 is SYDVKM. Trimming at V came to 6 bases and at J to 0 bases, leaving 14 bases not matched to a gene. In DNA form, the CDR3 reads TGTGCCAGCAGCCCTCTATGGACTAGCGGGCCCCAGAGCACAGATACGCAGTATTTT. Amino acid sequence: CASSPLWTSGPQSTDTQYF.

The chain employs TRBV4-3 and TRBJ2-5, with TRBD1 matching over 7 bases. Unmatched junction bases numbered 3, after V lost 4 bases and J lost 1 base. The germline gives CDR1 LGHNA, CDR2 YSLEER. The CDR3 has 14 amino acids. The CDR3 here is CASSRRDSQETQYF. In DNA, the CDR3 is TGCGCCAGCAGCCGCCGGGACAGCCAAGAGACCCAGTACTTC.

In this sample, this clone turned up a few times. The chain employs TRBV2 and TRBJ1-3; TRBD1 aligns across 7 bases. V dropped 6 bases and J dropped 4; count of bases not matched to a gene: 6. Germline V lookup: CDR1 SNHLY, CDR2 FYNNEI. The CDR3 runs 14 residues. The CDR3 here is CASRAQGPGNTIYF. As DNA, the CDR3 is TGTGCCAGCAGAGCACAGGGGCCCGGAAACACCATATATTTT.

This chain joins TRBV29-1 and TRBJ1-2; a weak D match, TRBD1 (5 bases). V lost 2 bases to trimming and J lost 8 bases, with 21 bases between them. Germline CDR1 is SQVTM and CDR2 is ANQGSEA. The CDR3 is 15 amino acids. This chain's CDR3 is CSVESPLTDLLGYTF. Written as DNA, the CDR3 is TGCAGCGTTGAATCCCCCTTGACAGATTTGTTGGGCTACACCTTC.

The J gene is TRBJ2-2, the V gene TRBV6-1, with 8 bases identical to TRBD1. In germline, CDR1 is MNHNS, CDR2 SASEGT. V was pared by 10 bases and J by 6 bases, with 7 bases of the junction left unmatched. This CDR3 is 13 amino acids long. The CDR3 region has the DNA TGTGCCACCCGGGACAGGAGAGCCGGGGAGCTGTTTTTT. As protein: CATRDRRAGELFF.

The chain joins TRBV15 to TRBJ2-1, with D tentatively TRBD1 (6 bases). Trimming removed 0 bases at V and 8 bases at J, with 8 bases between. The CDR3 has 13 residues. In germline, CDR1 is LNHNV, CDR2 YYDKDF (reference sequence). The CDR3: CATSRDQGHEQFF. The CDR3 coding sequence is TGTGCCACCAGCAGAGACCAGGGGCATGAGCAGTTCTTC.

The chain combines TRBV30 with TRBJ1-1; the D is unclear. V was clipped by 0 bases and J by 3 bases, with 8 bases between them. The CDR3 consists of 13 residues. Per germline, CDR1 GTSNPN and CDR2 SVGIG (reference sequence). The CDR3 reads CAWSVLVDTEAFF. DNA of the CDR3: TGTGCCTGGAGTGTACTGGTGGACACTGAAGCTTTCTTT.

The chain employs TRBV6-6 and TRBJ2-2; 8 bases are shared with TRBD1. CDR1 and CDR2 from the germline V gene are MNHNY and SVGAGI (reference sequence). The CDR3 totals 16 residues. J gave up 7 bases and V 2 bases, and 9 bases lay outside the gene matches. The CDR3 region is CASSYLGQGWSGELFF. CDR3 bases: TGTGCCAGCAGTTACCTCGGACAGGGTTGGAGCGGGGAGCTGTTTTTT.

This clone occurred once. The J gene is TRBJ2-1, the V gene TRBV20-1; perhaps TRBD1 as D (6 bases). Germline CDR1 is DFQATT and CDR2 is SNEGSKA (reference sequence). The CDR3 covers 11 residues. The CDR3, as DNA: TGCAGACAGGGTCCTGCTGATGAGCAGTTCTTC. Translation gives CRQGPADEQFF.